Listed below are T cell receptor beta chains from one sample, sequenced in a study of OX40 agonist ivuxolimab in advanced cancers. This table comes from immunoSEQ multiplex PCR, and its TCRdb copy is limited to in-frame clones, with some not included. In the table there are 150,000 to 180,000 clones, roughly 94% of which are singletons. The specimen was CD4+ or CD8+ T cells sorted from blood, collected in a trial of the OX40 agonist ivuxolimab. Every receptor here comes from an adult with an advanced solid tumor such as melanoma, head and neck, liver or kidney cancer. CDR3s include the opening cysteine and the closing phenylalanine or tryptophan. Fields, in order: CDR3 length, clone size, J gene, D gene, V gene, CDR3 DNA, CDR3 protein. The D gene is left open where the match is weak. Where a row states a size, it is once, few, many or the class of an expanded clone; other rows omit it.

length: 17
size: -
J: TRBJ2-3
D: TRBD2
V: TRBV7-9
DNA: TGTGCCAGCAGCGACCCGACTAGCGGGAGGGCTACAGATACGCAGTATTTT
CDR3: CASSDPTSGRATDTQYF

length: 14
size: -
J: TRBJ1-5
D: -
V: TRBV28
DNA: TGTGCCAGCAGAATGGGGGGGGGCAGTCAGCCCCAGCATTTT
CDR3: CASRMGGGSQPQHF

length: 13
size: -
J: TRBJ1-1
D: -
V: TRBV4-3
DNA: TGCGCCAGCAGCACACATAAGAACACTGAAGCTTTCTTT
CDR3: CASSTHKNTEAFF

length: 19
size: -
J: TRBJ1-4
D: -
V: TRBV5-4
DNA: TGTGCCAGCAGCCCCAGACCCACCCCACACCCAGCTACTAATGAAAAACTGTTTTTT
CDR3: CASSPRPTPHPATNEKLFF

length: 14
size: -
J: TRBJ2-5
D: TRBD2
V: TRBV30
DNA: TGTGCCTGGGGACTAGCGGCCCCCAGGGGGACCCAGTACTTC
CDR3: CAWGLAAPRGTQYF

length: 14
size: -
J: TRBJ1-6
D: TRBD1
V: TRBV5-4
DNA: TGTGCCAGCAGCTTCGAGGGGGCGAGGTCACCCCTCCACTTT
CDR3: CASSFEGARSPLHF

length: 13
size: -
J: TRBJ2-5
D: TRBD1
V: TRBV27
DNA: TGTGCCAGCAGAACTCCCTCAGGGGGCACCCAGTACTTC
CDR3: CASRTPSGGTQYF

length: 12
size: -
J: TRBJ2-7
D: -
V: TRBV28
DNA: TGTGCCAGCAGTTCCGCGTGGTCGAGTTTGTACTTC
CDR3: CASSSAWSSLYF

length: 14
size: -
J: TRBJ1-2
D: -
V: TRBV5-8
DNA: TGTGCCAGCAGCTTGGTCCGACACAACTATGGCTACACCTTC
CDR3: CASSLVRHNYGYTF

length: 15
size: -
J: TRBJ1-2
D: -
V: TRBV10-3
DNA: TGTGCCATCAGTGGTCCCCAGCCCCAAAACTATGGCTACACCTTC
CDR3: CAISGPQPQNYGYTF

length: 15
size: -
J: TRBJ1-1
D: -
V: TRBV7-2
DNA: TGTGCCAGCAGCTTATTTCGGGGGGCAAACACTGAAGCTTTCTTT
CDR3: CASSLFRGANTEAFF

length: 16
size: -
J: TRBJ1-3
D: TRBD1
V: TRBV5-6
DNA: TGTGCCAGCAGCCCACCAGGACAGGGACCAGGAAACACCATATATTTT
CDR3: CASSPPGQGPGNTIYF

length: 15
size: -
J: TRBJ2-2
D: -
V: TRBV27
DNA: TGTGCCAGCAGTTCAAACAGGGACAACACCGGGGAGCTGTTTTTT
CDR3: CASSSNRDNTGELFF

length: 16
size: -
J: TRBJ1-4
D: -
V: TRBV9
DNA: TGTGCCAGCAGCGTAGCCCCTCAGGGAATTAATGAAAAACTGTTTTTT
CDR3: CASSVAPQGINEKLFF

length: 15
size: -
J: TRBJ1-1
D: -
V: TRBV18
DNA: TGTGCCAGCTCACCGGTCCTGAATTTGGAGGCTGAAGCTTTCTTT
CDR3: CASSPVLNLEAEAFF

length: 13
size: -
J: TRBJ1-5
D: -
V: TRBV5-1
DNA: TGCGCCAGCAGCGCACAGGGAACTCAGCCCCAGCATTTT
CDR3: CASSAQGTQPQHF

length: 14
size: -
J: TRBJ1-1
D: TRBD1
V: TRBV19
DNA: TGTGCCAGTAGGAGGGACAGGGTAGGGACTGAAGCTTTCTTT
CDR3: CASRRDRVGTEAFF

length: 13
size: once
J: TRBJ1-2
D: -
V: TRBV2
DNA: TGTGCCAGCAGTGAAGGGAGACGCTATGGCTACACCTTC
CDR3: CASSEGRRYGYTF

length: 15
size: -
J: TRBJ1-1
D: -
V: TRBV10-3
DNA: TGTGCCATCAGTGAGCCGTACAGGGTAGGCACTGAAGCTTTCTTT
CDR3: CAISEPYRVGTEAFF

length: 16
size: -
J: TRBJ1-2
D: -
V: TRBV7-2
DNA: TGTGCCAGCAGCCCCTCGGCGGGAGGGGGTGTGCGTGGCTACACCTTC
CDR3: CASSPSAGGGVRGYTF

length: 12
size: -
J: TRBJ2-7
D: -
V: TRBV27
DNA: TGTGCCAGCGGGAGGAATACGGTCGAGCAGTACTTC
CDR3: CASGRNTVEQYF

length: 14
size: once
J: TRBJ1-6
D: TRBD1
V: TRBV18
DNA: TGTGCCAGCTCACCAGGGACAGGGGGCTCACCCCTCCACTTT
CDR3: CASSPGTGGSPLHF

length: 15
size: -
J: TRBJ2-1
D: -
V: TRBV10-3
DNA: TGTGCCATCAGTCTCCGGGACACCTCATACAATGAGCAGTTCTTC
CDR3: CAISLRDTSYNEQFF

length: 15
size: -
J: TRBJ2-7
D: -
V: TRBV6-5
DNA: TGTGCCAGCAGTTCCCACGGGGGTCGCACCTACGAGCAGTACTTC
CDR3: CASSSHGGRTYEQYF

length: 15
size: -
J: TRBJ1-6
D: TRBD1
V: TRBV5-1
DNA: TGCGCCAGCCGTCAAGCCGGGACAGGGGATTCACCCCTCCACTTT
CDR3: CASRQAGTGDSPLHF

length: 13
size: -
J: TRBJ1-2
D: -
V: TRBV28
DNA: TGTGCCAGCAGTTTGGGGCGGGGCTATGGCTACACCTTC
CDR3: CASSLGRGYGYTF

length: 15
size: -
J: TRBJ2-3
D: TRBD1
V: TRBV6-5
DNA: TGTGCCAGCAGCTCCGACAGGGGGGGGGCAGATACGCAGTATTTT
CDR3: CASSSDRGGADTQYF

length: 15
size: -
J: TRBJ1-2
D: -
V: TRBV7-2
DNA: TGTGCCAGCAGCTTATATCAGTGGGGTAACTATGGCTACACCTTC
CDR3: CASSLYQWGNYGYTF

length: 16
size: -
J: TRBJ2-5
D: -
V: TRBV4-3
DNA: TGCGCCAGCAGCCAAACACGGGGAGGAATTGGAGAGACCCAGTACTTC
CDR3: CASSQTRGGIGETQYF

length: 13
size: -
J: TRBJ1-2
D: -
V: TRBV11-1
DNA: TGTGCCAGCAGCTTGCAGGGGACCTATGGCTACACCTTC
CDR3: CASSLQGTYGYTF

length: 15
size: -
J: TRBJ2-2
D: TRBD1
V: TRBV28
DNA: TGTGCCAGCAGTACAGGGGCGGCGGACACCGGGGAGCTGTTTTTT
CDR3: CASSTGAADTGELFF

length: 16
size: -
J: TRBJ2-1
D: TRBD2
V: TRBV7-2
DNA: TGTGCCAGCAGTCAAAGATGGGCTAGCGGGGATAATGAGCAGTTCTTC
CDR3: CASSQRWASGDNEQFF

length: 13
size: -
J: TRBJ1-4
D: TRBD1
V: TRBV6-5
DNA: TGTGCCAGCAGTACCGACAGGGGGGAAAAACTGTTTTTT
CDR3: CASSTDRGEKLFF

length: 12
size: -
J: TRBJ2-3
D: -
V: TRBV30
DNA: TGTGCCTGGAGTCGGAGATTAGATACGCAGTATTTT
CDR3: CAWSRRLDTQYF

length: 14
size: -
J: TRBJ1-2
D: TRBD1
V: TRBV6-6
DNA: TGTGCCAGCAGCCGAGACAGGGACAGCTATGGCTACACCTTC
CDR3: CASSRDRDSYGYTF

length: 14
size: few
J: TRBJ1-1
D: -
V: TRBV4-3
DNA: TGCGCCAGCAGCCAAGATTTGCAGAACACTGAAGCTTTCTTT
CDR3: CASSQDLQNTEAFF

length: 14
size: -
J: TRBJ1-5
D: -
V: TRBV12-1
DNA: TGTGCCAGCAGCTTTGGGGGCTGTAGTCAGCCCCAGCATTTT
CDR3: CASSFGGCSQPQHF

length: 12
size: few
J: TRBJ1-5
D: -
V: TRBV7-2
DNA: TGTGCCAGCAGCTTACAGGTTCAGCCCCAGCATTTT
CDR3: CASSLQVQPQHF

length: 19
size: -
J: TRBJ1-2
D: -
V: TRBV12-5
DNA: TGTGCTAGTGGTTTGGCCGACACAGGGCGGGTCTTCTCTAACTATGGCTACACCTTC
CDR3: CASGLADTGRVFSNYGYTF

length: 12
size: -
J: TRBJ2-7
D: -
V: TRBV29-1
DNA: TGCAGCGTTGCGTTCAGGTCCTACGAGCAGTACTTC
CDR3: CSVAFRSYEQYF

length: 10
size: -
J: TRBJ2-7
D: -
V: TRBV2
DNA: TGTGCCAGCAGTGGTAACGAGCAGTACTTC
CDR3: CASSGNEQYF

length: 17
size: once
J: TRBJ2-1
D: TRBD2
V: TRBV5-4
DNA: TGTGCCAGCAGCGCGGGGGGGGCGGGACTGACAATCAATGAGCAGTTCTTC
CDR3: CASSAGGAGLTINEQFF

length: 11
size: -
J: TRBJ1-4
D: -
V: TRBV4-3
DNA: TGCGCCAGCAGCCAAGATCGGGCTCTGTTTTTT
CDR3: CASSQDRALFF

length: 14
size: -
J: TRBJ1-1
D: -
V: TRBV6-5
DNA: TGTGCCAGCATCCCAGGGATGGCGAGTACTGAAGCTTTCTTT
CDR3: CASIPGMASTEAFF

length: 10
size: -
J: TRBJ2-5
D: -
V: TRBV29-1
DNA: TGCAGCGTTGAAATAGAGACCCAGTACTTC
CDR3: CSVEIETQYF

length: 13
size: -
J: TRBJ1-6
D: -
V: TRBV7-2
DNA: TGTGCCAGCAGCTCAGAGGATGGGTCACCCCTCCACTTT
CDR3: CASSSEDGSPLHF

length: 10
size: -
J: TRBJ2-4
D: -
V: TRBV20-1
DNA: TGCAGTGCTAGAGGCAGGGCACAGTACTTC
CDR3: CSARGRAQYF

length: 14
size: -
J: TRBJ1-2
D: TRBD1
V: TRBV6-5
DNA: TGTGCCAGCAGTTACCGACAGGGTCCCTATGGCTACACCTTC
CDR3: CASSYRQGPYGYTF

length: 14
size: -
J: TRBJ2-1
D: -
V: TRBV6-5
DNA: TGTGCCACCAACGGGGTGGGGTCCTACAATGAGCAGTTCTTC
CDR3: CATNGVGSYNEQFF

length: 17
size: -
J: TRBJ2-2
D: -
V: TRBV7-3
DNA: TGTGCCAGCAGCTTAACCCGGGACACGATGAACACCGGGGAGCTGTTTTTT
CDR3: CASSLTRDTMNTGELFF

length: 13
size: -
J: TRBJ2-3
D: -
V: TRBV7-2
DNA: TGTGCCAGCAGCACCCATATGGGCGATACGCAGTATTTT
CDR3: CASSTHMGDTQYF

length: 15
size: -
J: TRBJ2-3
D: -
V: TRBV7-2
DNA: TGTGCCAGCAGCTTAGGGCCTCCCGGACTTCGGACGCAGTATTTT
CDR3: CASSLGPPGLRTQYF

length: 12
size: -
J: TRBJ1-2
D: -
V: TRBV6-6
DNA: TGTGCCAGCGAAGAGGGGTACTATGGCTACACCTTC
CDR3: CASEEGYYGYTF

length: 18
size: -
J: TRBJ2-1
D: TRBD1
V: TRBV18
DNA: TGTGCCAGCTCACCGCGGGCAGGAGACAGGGGGCGCGACAATGAGCAGTTCTTC
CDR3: CASSPRAGDRGRDNEQFF